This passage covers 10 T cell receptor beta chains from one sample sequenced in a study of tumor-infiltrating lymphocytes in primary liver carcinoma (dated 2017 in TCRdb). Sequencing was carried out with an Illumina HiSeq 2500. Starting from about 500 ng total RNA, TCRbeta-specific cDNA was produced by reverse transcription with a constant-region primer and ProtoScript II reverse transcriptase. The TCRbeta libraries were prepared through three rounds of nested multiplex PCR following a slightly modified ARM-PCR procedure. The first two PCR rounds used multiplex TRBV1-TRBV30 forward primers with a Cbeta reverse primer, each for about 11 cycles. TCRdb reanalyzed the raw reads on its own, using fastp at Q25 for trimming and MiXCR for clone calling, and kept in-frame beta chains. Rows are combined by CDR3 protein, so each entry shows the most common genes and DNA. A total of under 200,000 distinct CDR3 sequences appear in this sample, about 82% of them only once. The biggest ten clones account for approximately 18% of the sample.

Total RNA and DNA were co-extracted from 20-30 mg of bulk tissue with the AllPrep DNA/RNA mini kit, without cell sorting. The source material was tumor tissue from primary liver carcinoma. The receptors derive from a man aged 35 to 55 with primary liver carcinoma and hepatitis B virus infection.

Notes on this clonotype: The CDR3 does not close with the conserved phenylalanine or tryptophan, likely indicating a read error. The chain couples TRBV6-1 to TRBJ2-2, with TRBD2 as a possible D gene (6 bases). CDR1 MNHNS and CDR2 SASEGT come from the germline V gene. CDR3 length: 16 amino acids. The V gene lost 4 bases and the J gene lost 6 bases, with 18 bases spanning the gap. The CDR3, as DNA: TGTGCCAGCAGTGTATTCCCCACTAGCTTACCCGGGGAGCTGTTTCTT. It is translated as CASSVFPTSLPGELFL.

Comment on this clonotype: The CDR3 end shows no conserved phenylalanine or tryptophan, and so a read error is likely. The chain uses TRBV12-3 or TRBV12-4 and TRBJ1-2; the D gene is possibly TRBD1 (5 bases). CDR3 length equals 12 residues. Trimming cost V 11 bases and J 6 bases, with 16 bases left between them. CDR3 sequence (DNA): TGTGCCCTCGGACAAGGGGTCGATGGCTACACCATC. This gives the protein CALGQGVDGYTI.

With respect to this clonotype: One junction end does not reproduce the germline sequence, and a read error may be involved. The CDR3: CASSKVENTEALF. DNA for the CDR3: TGTGCCAGCAGTAAAGTAGAAAACACTGAAGCTCTCTTT. The chain recombines TRBV10-2 with TRBJ1-1; D remains ambiguous. Germline loops: CDR1 WSHSY, CDR2 SAAADI. The CDR3 covers 13 residues.

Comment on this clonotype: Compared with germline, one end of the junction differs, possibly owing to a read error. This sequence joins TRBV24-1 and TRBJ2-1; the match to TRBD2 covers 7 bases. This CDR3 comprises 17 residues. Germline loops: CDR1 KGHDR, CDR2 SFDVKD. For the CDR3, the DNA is TGTGCCACCAGTGAATATTCTACGACTAGCTCCTACGATGAGGAGTTCTTC. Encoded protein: CATSEYSTTSSYDEEFF.

DNA of the CDR3: TGTGTCATCACCCTGATGAAAGGGGATCAGCCCCAGCATTTT. This sequence encodes CVITLMKGDQPQHF. The V gene is TRBV6-2 or TRBV6-3, the J gene TRBJ1-5; perhaps TRBD1 as D (5 bases). The length of the CDR3 is 14 residues. Per the germline V gene, CDR1 is MNHEY and CDR2 is SVGEGT.

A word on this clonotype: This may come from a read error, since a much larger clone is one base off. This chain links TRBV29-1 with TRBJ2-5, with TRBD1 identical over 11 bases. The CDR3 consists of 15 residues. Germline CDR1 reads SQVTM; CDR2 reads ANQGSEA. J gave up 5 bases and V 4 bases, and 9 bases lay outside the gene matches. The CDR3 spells CSVAGRTGGRETQYF. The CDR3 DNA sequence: TGCAGCGTTGCAGGCAGGACAGGGGGCCGGGAGACCCAGTACTTC.

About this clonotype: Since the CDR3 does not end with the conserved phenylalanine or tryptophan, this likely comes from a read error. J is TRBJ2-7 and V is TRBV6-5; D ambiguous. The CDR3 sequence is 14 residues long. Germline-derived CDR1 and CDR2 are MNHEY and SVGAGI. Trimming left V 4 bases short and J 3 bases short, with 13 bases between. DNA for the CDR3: TGTGCCAGCAGTTTCCCGGGCACGGGCTACGAGCAGTACTTA. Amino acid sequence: CASSFPGTGYEQYL.

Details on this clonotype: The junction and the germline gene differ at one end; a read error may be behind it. CDR3 DNA: TGTGCCAGCAATAAAACAGGGGAAGATGGATACACCTTC. As protein: CASNKTGEDGYTF. The chain carries TRBV6-5 and TRBJ1-2, with 7 nucleotides matching TRBD1. Germline CDR1 is MNHEY and CDR2 is SVGAGI. The CDR3 spans 13 residues.

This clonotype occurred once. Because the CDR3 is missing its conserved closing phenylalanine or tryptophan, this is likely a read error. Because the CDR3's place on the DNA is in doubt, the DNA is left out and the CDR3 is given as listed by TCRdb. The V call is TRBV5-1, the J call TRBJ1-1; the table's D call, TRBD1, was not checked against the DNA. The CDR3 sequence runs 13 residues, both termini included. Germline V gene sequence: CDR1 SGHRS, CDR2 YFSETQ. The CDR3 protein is CASSVAQDREALS.

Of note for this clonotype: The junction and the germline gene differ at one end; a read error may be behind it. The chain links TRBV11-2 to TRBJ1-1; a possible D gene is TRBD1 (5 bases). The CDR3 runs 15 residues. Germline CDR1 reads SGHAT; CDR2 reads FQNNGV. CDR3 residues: CSSSLERGPLGEAFF. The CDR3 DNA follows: TGTTCCAGCAGCTTAGAACGGGGCCCGCTTGGTGAAGCTTTCTTT.